These 7 T cell receptor beta chains were sequenced from one sample in a study of blood T cell repertoires in COVID-19. Clones were sequenced by immunoSEQ multiplex PCR, and TCRdb holds only the in-frame ones, with some missing. The table records 200,000 to 250,000 clones, about four fifths of them present only once. Sequencing was done on a sample of peripheral blood. The receptors come from a young woman with acute or convalescent COVID-19.

The chain links TRBV4-1 to TRBJ2-7; no reliable D call. Per germline, CDR1 MGHRA and CDR2 YSYEKL. The CDR3 contains 15 residues. The V gene lost 1 base and the J gene lost 0 bases, with 10 bases spanning the gap. CDR3 protein: CASSQGGKDSYEQYF. CDR3 DNA sequence: TGCGCCAGCAGCCAAGGCGGCAAGGACTCCTACGAGCAGTACTTC.

Only one count was recorded for this clone. The CDR3 DNA reads TGTGCCAGCAGGGCCGGCGGCGGGAGGGGTGGGGATGAGCAGTTCTTC. Its protein product is CASRAGGGRGGDEQFF. V gene TRBV6-6 combines with J gene TRBJ2-1; the match to TRBD2 covers 9 bases. The CDR3 length is 16 residues. V trimming: 6 bases; J trimming: 8 bases; junction bases outside the gene matches: 14. Germline V CDR1 and CDR2: MNHNY, SVGAGI (reference sequence).

The V gene is TRBV12-5, the J gene TRBJ2-7, with 10 bases aligning to TRBD2. The CDR3 is 15 amino acids. Germline V gene lookup returns CDR1 LGHNT and CDR2 FRNRAP. V was clipped by 3 bases and J by 3 bases; unmatched bases: 5. As DNA, the CDR3 is TGTGCTAGTGGTTTATCTAGCGGGGGATACTACGAGCAGTACTTC. Translating gives CASGLSSGGYYEQYF.

The table lists this clone with a few counts. The chain couples TRBV9 to TRBJ1-1; 7 positions agree with TRBD1. The CDR3 has 17 amino acids. The V segment lost 0 bases and the J segment 1 base; nucleotides outside the gene matches: 9. Germline V gene lookup returns CDR1 SGDLS and CDR2 YYNGEE. The CDR3 DNA reads TGTGCCAGCAGCGTAGAAGGGGGCGCCTTTCGGAACACTGAAGCTTTCTTT. It specifies CASSVEGGAFRNTEAFF.

This rearrangement joins TRBV6-2 or TRBV6-3 to TRBJ1-2; the D is unclear. The V gene lost 0 bases and the J gene lost 4 bases, with 6 bases spanning the gap. This CDR3 has 13 amino acids. Germline CDR1 and CDR2: MNHEY and SVGEGT. CDR3 in amino acids: CASSYSGGYGYTF. The CDR3 region has the DNA TGTGCCAGCAGTTACTCGGGAGGCTATGGCTACACCTTC.

The genes are TRBV6-2 or TRBV6-3 and TRBJ1-3; D is undetermined. CDR3 length equals 16 residues. Germline V gene sequence: CDR1 MNHEY, CDR2 SVGEGT. V shed 5 bases and J shed 1 base, with 15 bases lying between them. CDR3 nucleotides: TGTGCCAGCAGTGTCGGCCCGAGCGAATCTGGAAACACCATATATTTT. It encodes CASSVGPSESGNTIYF.

The chain employs TRBV30 and TRBJ2-7, with 14 bases aligning to TRBD2. Trimming took 1 base from V and 6 from J; bases not matched to a gene: 5. There are 15 residues in the CDR3. Per germline, CDR1 GTSNPN and CDR2 SVGIG (reference sequence). The CDR3 loop reads CAWSAGLAGVSEQYF. DNA of the CDR3: TGTGCCTGGAGTGCGGGACTAGCGGGAGTATCCGAGCAGTACTTC.